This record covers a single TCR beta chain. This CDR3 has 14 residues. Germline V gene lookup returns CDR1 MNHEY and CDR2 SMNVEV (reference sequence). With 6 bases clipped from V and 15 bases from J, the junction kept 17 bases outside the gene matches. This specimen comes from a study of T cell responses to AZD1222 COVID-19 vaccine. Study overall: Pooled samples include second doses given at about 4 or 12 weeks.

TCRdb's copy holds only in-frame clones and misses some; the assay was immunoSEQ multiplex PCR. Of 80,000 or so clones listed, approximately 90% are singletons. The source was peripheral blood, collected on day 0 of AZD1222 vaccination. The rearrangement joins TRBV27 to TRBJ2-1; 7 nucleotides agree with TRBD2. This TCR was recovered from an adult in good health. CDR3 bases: TGTGCCAGCAGAATACCGGGGACTACCAACGGGTGGTTCTTC. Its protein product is CASRIPGTTNGWFF.